Following are 6 T cell receptor beta chains from one sample sequenced in a study of T cell responses to AZD1222 COVID-19 vaccine (dated by TCRdb to about 2021). The library was prepared using the immunoSEQ multiplex PCR assay. In TCRdb, the immuneACCESS table is reduced to in-frame sequences with V and J assigned. These tables do not hold every clone; where another copy was compared, an unresolved V gene accounts for under half, and the others remain unexplained. A total of around 25,000 clones appear in this sample, more than 75% of them only once. Approximately 30% of the sample comes from the top ten. Explained via the paper, the time point label denotes: about 28 days (+/-7) after the second vaccine dose. The sample consisted of peripheral blood, taken 28 days after the second AZD1222 dose. These receptors originate from an adult who received the AZD1222 COVID-19 vaccine.

The CDR3 DNA follows: TGTGCCAGCAGCTTAATTGCAAAGGGGAGAGATTACAATGAGCAGTTCTTC. This sequence encodes CASSLIAKGRDYNEQFF. The chain carries TRBV11-2 and TRBJ2-1; D is tentatively TRBD1 or TRBD2 (5 bases each). This CDR3 is 17 amino acids long. V lost 2 bases and J 4 bases, leaving 18 bases between the germline ends. Germline V gives CDR1 SGHAT, CDR2 FQNNGV.

The CDR3 DNA reads TGTGCCAGCAGCCAAGATGAGGGACAGGGGTGGTACGAGCAGTACTTC. Translation gives CASSQDEGQGWYEQYF. V usage is TRBV14 and J usage is TRBJ2-7; 10 positions match TRBD1. CDR3 length equals 16 residues. Germline lookup yields CDR1 SGHDN and CDR2 FVKESK. The V gene end was trimmed by 0 bases and the J gene end by 4 bases; junction bases not matched to a gene: 6.

This clone has only one observation. The CDR3 DNA sequence: TGTGCCAGCTCACCACAGGGGAGCACAGATACGCAGTATTTT. This encodes CASSPQGSTDTQYF. This sequence joins TRBV18 and TRBJ2-3; tentative D call: TRBD1 (5 bases). Trimming took off 1 base at V and 0 bases at J, with 5 bases between the two ends. The CDR3 is made up of 14 amino acids. Germline assignment: CDR1 KGHSH and CDR2 LQKENI.

V gene TRBV18 combines with J gene TRBJ1-6; a possible D gene is TRBD1 (5 bases). This CDR3 spans 15 amino acids. Germline V gives CDR1 KGHSH, CDR2 LQKENI. V shed 2 bases and J shed 7 bases, with 12 bases lying between them. The CDR3: CASSPDGRGNSPLHF. The CDR3 region has the DNA TGTGCCAGCTCACCAGACGGTAGGGGAAATTCACCCCTCCACTTT. The entire variable domain, with the rest obtained from reference TRBV18 and TRBJ1-6, is as follows: NAGVMQNPRHLVRRRGQEARLRCSPMKGHSHVYWYRQLPEEGLKFMVYLQKENIIDESGMPKERFSAEFPKEGPSILRIQQVVRGDSAAYFCASSPDGRGNSPLHFGNGTRLTVT.

V and J are TRBV7-2 and TRBJ2-7, with TRBD2 matching 9 bases. The CDR3 contains 18 residues. With 2 bases clipped from V and 0 bases from J, the junction kept 11 bases outside the gene matches. The V gene's germline CDR1 is SGHTA and CDR2 FQGNSA. The CDR3 DNA sequence: TGTGCCAGCAGCTTAAGCAGAGAGCTAGCGGGGAACTCCTACGAGCAGTACTTC. Its translation: CASSLSRELAGNSYEQYF.

The CDR3 reads CSAREQSEQYF. The CDR3 bases are TGCAGTGCTAGAGAACAGAGCGAGCAGTACTTC. V gene TRBV20-1 combines with J gene TRBJ2-7; D gene ambiguous. CDR1 DFQATT and CDR2 SNEGSKA come from the germline V gene (reference sequence). The V end lost 0 bases, the J end lost 6 bases, and 6 bases lay between the germline ends. The CDR3 covers 11 residues.